This entry concerns a single TCR beta chain. Germline V gives CDR1 SGHRS, CDR2 YFSETQ. The V gene end was trimmed by 3 bases and the J gene end by 5 bases; junction bases not matched to a gene: 4. The CDR3 sequence is 14 residues long. The data originate from a study of blood T cell repertoires in COVID-19. At the level of the study: Samples taken during acute and convalescent COVID-19 were collected in the United States, Italy and Spain. PBMCs, B-cell-depleted T cells, or T cells provided the cDNA or gDNA that made up the material.

The Seattle patients joined while their infection was active and were tracked longitudinally afterward. In the original workflow: Reference gene primer amplification yielded estimated nucleated cell counts. The data were produced by immunoSEQ multiplex PCR, yet TCRdb's version contains in-frame clones alone and is incomplete. V, J and clone size were drawn from that table, and D and trimming were deduced from the DNA. The sample yields hundreds of thousands of clones, 88% seen once. The chain is built from TRBV5-1 and TRBJ1-1; 10 bases align to TRBD1. The sequence derives from a woman in her twenties or thirties with COVID-19, enrolled during active disease. Sequenced material: peripheral blood. This CDR3 is CASSSGTGVTEAFF. CDR3 DNA sequence: TGCGCCAGCAGCTCCGGGACAGGGGTGACTGAAGCTTTCTTT.